This T cell receptor (beta chain) was retrieved from a study of cytomegalovirus exposure and HLA in healthy donors. At the level of the study: An early data release held tens of millions of unique TCRs from HLA-typed donors.

V was clipped by 5 bases and J by 5 bases, with 13 bases between them. Germline CDR1 SEHNR, CDR2 FQNEAQ (reference sequence). There are 13 residues in the CDR3. Study observations and caveats: Per a later analysis, 15,000 to 20,000 TCR beta sequences showed association with HLA alleles at 0.05 false discovery rate. Later analysis revealed greater clonal expansion in HLA-associated TCR beta chains than in equally common others.

About this clone itself: What it recognizes is unknown. The same CDR3 arises from other DNA sequences in this sample as well.

Primers for the PCR totalled 60 Vbeta and 13 Jbeta. Original processing methods: In a later analysis, 8.5 million to 14 million of approximately 81 million unique beta chains occurred in at least two donors. The method was immunoSEQ multiplex PCR; TCRdb's version includes in-frame clones alone and lacks a portion of them. V and J calls and clone size are those listed in that table; D and trimming were worked out from the DNA. The sample has 100,000 or so clones, around four fifths seen once. The chain links TRBV7-9 to TRBJ2-7; tentative D call: TRBD1 (6 bases). What was sequenced was PBMCs. This TCR was recovered from a man aged 30-40 years in good health and CMV-seronegative. This chain's CDR3 is CASSPFPGDEQYF. DNA for the CDR3: TGTGCCAGCAGCCCCTTCCCAGGGGACGAGCAGTACTTC.